This T cell receptor beta chain was observed in a study of blood T cell repertoires in COVID-19. This clone was counted between two and nine times. Patients at the Seattle site were enrolled during active infection and followed longitudinally. In the authors' workflow: Nucleated cell counts were estimated from reference gene primer amplification. The repertoire was sequenced with immunoSEQ multiplex PCR; TCRdb's copy has only in-frame clones and lacks some. Clonal size and the V and J genes are those of that table, whereas D and trimming came from the DNA. This table has about 170,000 clones, around four fifths appearing once. Sequenced material: peripheral blood. The receptor was isolated from a woman at least 80 years old with COVID-19, enrolled during active disease.

In DNA, the CDR3 is TGTGCCAGTACCTTAGCGGGAGGGCCTAGGGCCGGGGAGCTGTTTTTT. It yields the protein CASTLAGGPRAGELFF. The chain joins TRBV19 to TRBJ2-2; 11 nucleotides line up with TRBD2. The CDR3 is 16 residues long. J lost 6 bases, V lost 7 bases, and 10 bases had no gene match. The V gene's germline CDR1 is LNHDA and CDR2 SQIVND (reference sequence).